The T cell receptor (beta chain) described here comes from a study of brain T cells in children with intractable seizures. General study points: Patients' HCMV serostatus was unknown; virus specificity rests on CDR3 similarity alone.

Germline lookup yields CDR1 SGDLS and CDR2 YYNGEE. The CDR3 runs 16 residues. V trimming: 0 bases; J trimming: 5 bases; junction bases outside the gene matches: 6. A note on this clone: Antigen unknown.

Sequenced by immunoSEQ multiplex PCR; TCRdb stores in-frame clones only, minus some. Of approximately 77,000 clones listed, under 95% were seen once; the top ten hold over 1.5%. This clonotype was obtained from a boy younger than two with tuberous sclerosis and intractable seizures. The sequences come from peripheral blood, collected at surgery. The chain employs TRBV9 and TRBJ2-2; 8 positions agree with TRBD2. CDR3 sequence: CASSVGSGGSTGELFF. The CDR3 DNA is TGTGCCAGCAGCGTAGGAAGCGGGGGTAGTACCGGGGAGCTGTTTTTT. Using reference TRBV9 and TRBJ2-2 for the parts outside the CDR3, the full variable domain is DSGVTQTPKHLITATGQRVTLRCSPRSGDLSVYWYQQSLDQGLQFLIQYYNGEERAKGNILERFSAQQFPDLHSELNLSSLELGDSALYFCASSVGSGGSTGELFFGEGSRLTVL.